The 32 T cell receptor beta chains given below trace back to one sample, sequenced in a study of cytomegalovirus exposure and HLA in healthy donors (dated by TCRdb to 2016 to 2017). The library was made by the immunoSEQ multiplex PCR assay. In TCRdb, the immuneACCESS table is reduced to in-frame sequences with V and J assigned. These tables do not hold every clone; where another copy was compared, an unresolved V gene accounts for under half, and the others remain unexplained. The sample table shows 170,000 or so clones, and 65% to 85% are seen once. The ten most abundant clones make up 2.8% of the sample. Sample: PBMCs. The source is a woman younger than 35 in good health and CMV-seropositive.

This sequence joins TRBV7-6 and TRBJ2-3; the D gene is possibly TRBD1 (5 bases). The ends were cut back, 4 bases at V and 2 bases at J, with 13 bases in the middle. Germline V gene lookup returns CDR1 SGHVS and CDR2 FNYEAQ. The CDR3 sequence is 15 residues long. This CDR3 reads CASSSLGAITDTQYF. CDR3 sequence (DNA): TGTGCCAGCAGCTCGCTAGGGGCTATCACAGATACGCAGTATTTT.

The rearrangement uses TRBV18 and TRBJ1-1; D uncertain. Looked up from germline, CDR1 is KGHSH and CDR2 is LQKENI. Trimming left V 3 bases short and J 5 bases short, with 13 bases between. This CDR3 is built from 14 residues. The DNA of the CDR3 is TGTGCCAGCTCACCTCGGAACAAGGAGACTGAAGCTTTCTTT. Protein: CASSPRNKETEAFF.

The gene calls are TRBV6-1 and TRBJ1-6; the match to TRBD1 covers 7 bases. Germline-derived CDR1 and CDR2 are MNHNS and SASEGT. The CDR3 spans 13 residues. The V gene end was trimmed by 5 bases and the J gene end by 18 bases; junction bases not matched to a gene: 13. In DNA, the CDR3 is TGTGCCAGCAGTCCTCAAATGGACAGGAAACACCACTTT. Protein: CASSPQMDRKHHF.

The rearrangement uses TRBV4-1 and TRBJ1-1; 8 bases map to TRBD1. Germline values: CDR1 MGHRA, CDR2 YSYEKL. This CDR3 comprises 18 residues. V trimming: 5 bases; J trimming: 0 bases; junction bases outside the gene matches: 14. CDR3 region: CASSIQDRAHGMNTEAFF. The CDR3 DNA follows: TGCGCCAGCAGCATCCAGGACAGGGCCCACGGAATGAACACTGAAGCTTTCTTT.

The J gene is TRBJ2-1, the V gene TRBV9; 12 positions agree with TRBD2. The ends lost 0 bases at V and 6 bases at J; junction bases unmatched: 7. The CDR3 spans 17 residues. Germline CDR1 is SGDLS and CDR2 is YYNGEE. The CDR3 sequence is CASSVALAGGHPNEQFF. CDR3 in DNA: TGTGCCAGCAGCGTAGCTCTAGCGGGGGGGCACCCCAATGAGCAGTTCTTC. Drawing the rest from reference TRBV9 and TRBJ2-1, the complete variable domain is DSGVTQTPKHLITATGQRVTLRCSPRSGDLSVYWYQQSLDQGLQFLIQYYNGEERAKGNILERFSAQQFPDLHSELNLSSLELGDSALYFCASSVALAGGHPNEQFFGPGTRLTVL.

This chain connects TRBV6-5 to TRBJ1-3, with D unresolved. This CDR3 comprises 11 residues. The V gene lost 3 bases and the J gene lost 7 bases, with 4 bases spanning the gap. The V gene's germline CDR1 is MNHEY and CDR2 SVGAGI. The CDR3 loop reads CASSYRNTIYF. In DNA, the CDR3 is TGTGCCAGCAGTTATCGGAACACCATATATTTT.

This clone came up a few times. V gene TRBV7-2 combines with J gene TRBJ1-5; TRBD1 aligns across 9 bases. The CDR3 contains 14 residues. Unmatched junction bases numbered 10, after V lost 5 bases and J lost 11 bases. Germline lookup yields CDR1 SGHTA and CDR2 FQGNSA. CDR3 region: CASSPGQGYGSQHF. As DNA, the CDR3 is TGTGCCAGCAGCCCCGGACAGGGGTATGGGTCCCAGCATTTT.

V gene TRBV5-4 combines with J gene TRBJ1-1; 8 nucleotides agree with TRBD1. The CDR3 is made up of 14 amino acids. CDR1 SGHNT and CDR2 YYREEE come from the germline V gene (reference sequence). V trimming: 4 bases; J trimming: 3 bases; junction bases outside the gene matches: 5. The DNA for the CDR3 is TGTGCCAGCAGCCAGGGACAGGCCTACACTGAAGCTTTCTTT. Amino acid sequence: CASSQGQAYTEAFF. Based on the CDR3 plus reference TRBV5-4 and TRBJ1-1, the full variable domain is ETGVTQSPTHLIKTRGQQVTLRCSSQSGHNTVSWYQQALGQGPQFIFQYYREEENGRGNFPPRFSGLQFPNYSSELNVNALELDDSALYLCASSQGQAYTEAFFGQGTRLTVV.

The chain joins TRBV14 to TRBJ1-2; a weak D match, TRBD1 (5 bases). The length of the CDR3 is 14 residues. The germline V and J ends were trimmed by 1 base and 5 bases, with 11 bases remaining between them. From germline, CDR1 is SGHDN and CDR2 FVKESK. CDR3 bases: TGTGCCAGCAGCCAAGGTTCAGGGAAGTATGGCTACACCTTC. Translating it yields CASSQGSGKYGYTF.

The chain carries TRBV4-3 and TRBJ2-7; no clear D. The CDR3 contains 16 residues. Trimming stripped 0 bases from V and 4 bases from J, with 16 bases between. CDR1 is LGHNA and CDR2 is YSLEER in the germline V gene. CDR3 sequence reads: CASSQDRLSSDYEQYF. The CDR3, as DNA: TGCGCCAGCAGCCAAGATCGACTCAGCTCTGATTACGAGCAGTACTTC.

V is TRBV6-1 and J is TRBJ2-3; unclear D gene. The CDR3 is made up of 12 amino acids. Trimming left V 5 bases short and J 9 bases short, with 12 bases between. CDR1 and CDR2 (germline): MNHNS, SASEGT. The CDR3 bases are TGTGCCAGCAGTTATCGGAGCGCAACGCAGTATTTT. Translated, it gives CASSYRSATQYF.

This clone was recorded once. V gene TRBV19 combines with J gene TRBJ1-1; no clear D. In germline, CDR1 is LNHDA, CDR2 SQIVND (reference sequence). Trimming shortened V by 3 bases and J by 7 bases, and 9 bases separated the two germline ends. This CDR3 region has 12 residues. The DNA of the CDR3 is TGTGCCAGTAGTATTACCCGCGATGAAGCTTTCTTT. Amino acid sequence: CASSITRDEAFF.

The chain combines TRBV9 with TRBJ1-1, with TRBD1 identical over 8 bases. The J segment lost 4 bases and the V segment lost 4 bases, leaving 6 bases of the junction unmatched. Germline CDR1 reads SGDLS; CDR2 reads YYNGEE. The CDR3 covers 14 residues. This CDR3 is CASSQTGGGTEAFF. CDR3 sequence (DNA): TGTGCCAGCAGCCAAACAGGGGGTGGCACTGAAGCTTTCTTT. Supplemented by reference TRBV9 and TRBJ1-1, the full variable domain reads DSGVTQTPKHLITATGQRVTLRCSPRSGDLSVYWYQQSLDQGLQFLIQYYNGEERAKGNILERFSAQQFPDLHSELNLSSLELGDSALYFCASSQTGGGTEAFFGQGTRLTVV.

In this sample, this clone turned up once. The J gene is TRBJ1-5, the V gene TRBV6-1; D gene ambiguous. This CDR3 contains 15 residues. The V gene's germline CDR1 is MNHNS and CDR2 SASEGT. CDR3 residues: CAIQRRSYSNQPQHF. Here the CDR3 DNA reads TGTGCAATTCAAAGGCGGAGTTATAGCAATCAGCCCCAGCATTTT.

The V and J genes are TRBV5-1 and TRBJ2-7; no clear D. CDR1 SGHRS and CDR2 YFSETQ come from the germline V gene. The CDR3 is 14 amino acids. The V and J ends lost 0 bases and 0 bases respectively, with 7 bases between them. CDR3 sequence reads: CASSLETISYEQYF. CDR3 sequence (DNA): TGCGCCAGCAGCTTGGAGACAATCTCCTACGAGCAGTACTTC.

J is TRBJ1-1 and V is TRBV23-1; no definite D call. TRBV23-1 is reported as an ORF; its role is uncertain. CDR3 length equals 12 residues. V dropped 7 bases and J dropped 6 bases, with 12 bases sitting between them. The CDR3 here is CASIIREAEAFF. CDR3 nucleotides: TGCGCCAGCATCATCCGGGAAGCTGAAGCTTTCTTT.

The J gene is TRBJ2-1, the V gene TRBV7-9, with 10 bases fitting TRBD2. With 4 bases clipped from V and 4 bases from J, the junction kept 7 bases outside the gene matches. The germline CDR1 and CDR2 sequences are SEHNR and FQNEAQ (reference sequence). The CDR3 contains 16 residues. CDR3 coding DNA: TGTGCCAGCAGCTCCCCAAGCGGGGGGGCGTACAATGAGCAGTTCTTC. Its translation is CASSSPSGGAYNEQFF. Full variable domain (rest looked up from reference TRBV7-9 and TRBJ2-1): DTGVSQNPRHKITKRGQNVTFRCDPISEHNRLYWYRQTLGQGPEFLTYFQNEAQLEKSRLLSDRFSAERPKGSFSTLEIQRTEQGDSAMYLCASSSPSGGAYNEQFFGPGTRLTVL.

The rearrangement links TRBV9 to TRBJ1-2, with D possibly being TRBD1 (5 bases). The CDR3 consists of 16 residues. The V end lost 3 bases, the J end lost 2 bases, and 17 bases lay between the germline ends. The germline gives CDR1 SGDLS, CDR2 YYNGEE. The CDR3 reads CASSAKQVNPNYGYTF. CDR3 DNA sequence: TGTGCCAGCAGCGCCAAACAGGTGAATCCGAACTATGGCTACACCTTC.

The V and J genes are TRBV7-2 and TRBJ1-2; possible D gene TRBD1, 5 bases. Germline CDR1 and CDR2: SGHTA and FQGNSA. The CDR3 consists of 15 residues. The V end was cut by 1 base, the J end by 7 bases, with 16 bases between. CDR3 bases: TGTGCCAGCAGCTTAGAAGGGCCAGGGTTACGTGGCTACACCTTC. Translating it yields CASSLEGPGLRGYTF.

The V and J genes are TRBV2 and TRBJ1-6; 12 nucleotides line up with TRBD1. Trimming took 8 bases from V and 14 from J; bases not matched to a gene: 7. This CDR3 region has 13 residues. Germline V gene lookup returns CDR1 SNHLY and CDR2 FYNNEI. The CDR3 DNA follows: TGTGCCAGCGAAGGGACAGGGGGCGCTGCCCTCCACTTT. Protein: CASEGTGGAALHF.

The gene calls are TRBV7-9 and TRBJ2-1, with 16 bases that match TRBD2. V was clipped by 5 bases and J by 9 bases; unmatched bases: 4. The V gene's germline CDR1 is SEHNR and CDR2 FQNEAQ (reference sequence). The CDR3 contains 15 residues. The CDR3 reads CASSQGLAGGAEQFF. Here the CDR3 DNA reads TGTGCCAGCAGCCAGGGACTAGCGGGGGGGGCTGAGCAGTTCTTC.

This chain uses TRBV27 with TRBJ1-4; D gene ambiguous. This CDR3 is 15 amino acids long. V lost 6 bases, J lost 4 bases, and 15 bases lay in between. The V gene's germline CDR1 is MNHEY and CDR2 SMNVEV (reference sequence). The CDR3, as DNA: TGTGCCAGCAGCCTGGACGGACTTTTTAATGAAAAACTGTTTTTT. Its protein product is CASSLDGLFNEKLFF.

The J gene is TRBJ1-3, the V gene TRBV25-1, with D unresolved. The germline V gene has CDR1 MGHDK and CDR2 SYGVNS. The germline V and J ends were trimmed by 5 bases and 1 base, with 18 bases remaining between them. This CDR3 has 17 amino acids. As DNA, the CDR3 is TGTGCCAGCAGTACTATGCAAAAGACGGATTCTGGAAACACCATATATTTT. Its translation is CASSTMQKTDSGNTIYF.

V gene TRBV7-3 combines with J gene TRBJ1-4; D might be TRBD1 (5 bases). The CDR3 runs to 13 residues. CDR1 is SGHTA and CDR2 is FQGTGA in the germline V gene. V was cut by 5 bases and J by 7 bases, with 11 bases left in between. The CDR3 is CASSKGVGEKLFF. In nucleotides, the CDR3 is TGTGCCAGCAGCAAAGGGGTGGGTGAAAAACTGTTTTTT. Using reference TRBV7-3 and TRBJ1-4 for the parts outside the CDR3, the full variable domain is GAGVSQTPSNKVTEKGKYVELRCDPISGHTALYWYRQSLGQGPEFLIYFQGTGAADDSGLPNDRFFAVRPEGSVSTLKIQRTERGDSAVYLCASSKGVGEKLFFGSGTQLSVL.

The chain combines TRBV7-9 with TRBJ2-7, with TRBD1 matching 7 bases. The CDR3 totals 14 residues. V gave up 1 base and J gave up 4 bases; unmatched junction bases: 4. In germline, CDR1 is SEHNR, CDR2 FQNEAQ (reference sequence). The CDR3 region is CASSLVGTAYEQYF. The CDR3 DNA sequence: TGTGCCAGCAGCTTAGTCGGGACAGCTTACGAGCAGTACTTC.

The V gene is TRBV9, the J gene TRBJ2-3; a possible D gene is TRBD2 (6 bases). The V end lost 2 bases, the J end lost 6 bases, and 10 bases lay between the germline ends. Germline-derived CDR1 and CDR2 are SGDLS and YYNGEE. The CDR3 contains 13 residues. CDR3 region: CASSVSLADTQYF. The CDR3 nucleotides are TGTGCCAGCAGCGTGAGTCTAGCGGATACGCAGTATTTT.

As DNA, the CDR3 is TGTGCCAGCTCTTCCGGACAGGGGGCAACCATTCAGTACTTC. Protein: CASSSGQGATIQYF. V usage is TRBV27 and J usage is TRBJ2-4; TRBD1 aligns across 11 bases. Germline V lookup: CDR1 MNHEY, CDR2 SMNVEV (reference sequence). This CDR3 spans 14 amino acids. The junction had 9 bases not matched to a gene; V was cut back by 8 bases and J by 9 bases.

The chain links TRBV10-3 to TRBJ2-5, with TRBD2 identical over 7 bases. The germline gives CDR1 ENHRY, CDR2 SYGVKD. J was trimmed by 3 bases and V by 2 bases; bases with no gene match: 9. The CDR3 extends over 16 amino acids. The CDR3 DNA is TGTGCCATCAGTGAGCCCAAGGGGCTAGCGGAAGAGACCCAGTACTTC. Translation gives CAISEPKGLAEETQYF.

This clone was recorded once. V usage is TRBV4-3 and J usage is TRBJ1-2; the D gene is possibly TRBD1 (6 bases). CDR3 size: 14 residues. V lost 1 base, J lost 1 base, and 7 bases lay in between. Germline assignment: CDR1 LGHNA and CDR2 YSLEER. Written as DNA, the CDR3 is TGCGCCAGCAGCCAAGTACAGGGTAACTATGGCTACACCTTC. Translation: CASSQVQGNYGYTF.

V and J are TRBV15 and TRBJ1-4, with D possibly TRBD1 on 5 matching bases. Trimming took 0 bases from V and 2 from J, leaving 13 bases between them. The CDR3 runs to 17 residues. Germline V gene data show CDR1 as LNHNV and CDR2 as YYDKDF (reference sequence). This CDR3 is CATSRDRTRVTNEKLFF. The CDR3 DNA sequence: TGTGCCACCAGCAGAGATAGAACCAGGGTTACTAATGAAAAACTGTTTTTT.

The V gene is TRBV7-8, the J gene TRBJ2-2, with D perhaps matching TRBD2 (6 bases). There are 15 residues in the CDR3. V lost 1 base and J 5 bases, leaving 11 bases between the germline ends. CDR1 and CDR2 (germline): SGHVS, FQNEAQ. The CDR3 here is CASSLGRGRTGELFF. DNA for the CDR3: TGTGCCAGCAGCTTAGGGCGGGGCAGAACCGGGGAGCTGTTTTTT.

The CDR3: CASSDRRGTEAFF. The CDR3 coding sequence is TGTGCCAGCAGTGATCGGCGAGGTACTGAAGCTTTCTTT. The chain has TRBV6-4 and TRBJ1-1; no reliable D call. Germline CDR1 and CDR2: MRHNA and SNTAGT. This CDR3 is built from 13 residues. V was trimmed by 3 bases and J by 5 bases, leaving 10 bases between them.